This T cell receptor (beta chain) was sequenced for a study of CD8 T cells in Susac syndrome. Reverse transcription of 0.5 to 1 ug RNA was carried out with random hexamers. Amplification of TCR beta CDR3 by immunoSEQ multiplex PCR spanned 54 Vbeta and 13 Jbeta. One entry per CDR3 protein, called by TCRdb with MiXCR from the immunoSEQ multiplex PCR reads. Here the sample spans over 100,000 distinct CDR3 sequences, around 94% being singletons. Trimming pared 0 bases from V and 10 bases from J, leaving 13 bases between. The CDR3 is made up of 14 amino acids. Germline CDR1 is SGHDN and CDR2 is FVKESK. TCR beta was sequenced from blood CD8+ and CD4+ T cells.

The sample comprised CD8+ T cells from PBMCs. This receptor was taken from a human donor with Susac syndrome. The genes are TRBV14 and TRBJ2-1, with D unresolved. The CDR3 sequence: CASSQDLTLGEQFF. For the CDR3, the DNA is TGTGCCAGCAGCCAAGATCTTACGTTGGGAGAGCAGTTCTTC.